This is a list of T cell receptor beta chains from one sample in a study of T cell responses to AZD1222 COVID-19 vaccine. The data were produced by immunoSEQ multiplex PCR, yet TCRdb's version contains in-frame clones alone and is incomplete. The sample comprises around 110,000 clones, roughly 93% of which are singletons, and approximately 1.4% rests with the top ten. The sequencing used peripheral blood, collected 28 days after the second AZD1222 dose. The receptors derive from an adult who received the AZD1222 COVID-19 vaccine. CDR3s include the opening cysteine and the closing phenylalanine or tryptophan. Fields, in order: J gene, V gene, D gene, clone size, CDR3 DNA, CDR3 protein. D genes are given only for firm matches. A row's size may be missing; if present it is once, few, many or a size class.

J: TRBJ1-1
V: TRBV21-1
D: .
size: .
DNA: TGTGCCATTGAGGGGGGAACTGAAGCTTTCTTT
CDR3: CAIEGGTEAFF

J: TRBJ2-1
V: TRBV24-1
D: .
size: .
DNA: TGTGCCACCAGTGAATCGAGTAATGAGCAGTTCTTC
CDR3: CATSESSNEQFF

J: TRBJ1-1
V: TRBV19
D: TRBD1
size: .
DNA: TGTGCCAGTGGCGGGACAGCGAACACTGAAGCTTTCTTT
CDR3: CASGGTANTEAFF

J: TRBJ1-5
V: TRBV27
D: .
size: .
DNA: TGTGCCAGCAGTTTAGAAGGCGAACAGCCCCAGCATTTT
CDR3: CASSLEGEQPQHF

J: TRBJ2-1
V: TRBV18
D: TRBD2
size: .
DNA: TGTGCCAGCTCACCGGATCTAGCGGGACGCTCCTACAATGAGCAGTTCTTC
CDR3: CASSPDLAGRSYNEQFF

J: TRBJ1-6
V: TRBV10-2
D: .
size: .
DNA: TGCGCCAGCATTGGCCAGATGAATTCACCCCTCCACTTT
CDR3: CASIGQMNSPLHF

J: TRBJ2-1
V: TRBV3-1/TRBV3-2
D: .
size: .
DNA: TGTGCCAGCAGCCCTGGACACCTCCAGCAGTTCTTC
CDR3: CASSPGHLQQFF

J: TRBJ2-1
V: TRBV10-3
D: .
size: .
DNA: TGTGCCATCAGTGACCCAGGTACCTACAATGAGCAGTTCTTC
CDR3: CAISDPGTYNEQFF

J: TRBJ2-3
V: TRBV11-2
D: .
size: .
DNA: TGTGCCAGCAGCTTAGGGGGGTACGCAGATACGCAGTATTTT
CDR3: CASSLGGYADTQYF

J: TRBJ1-3
V: TRBV19
D: .
size: .
DNA: TGTGCCAGTAGTCGTGGGGATCGAGGAAACACCATATATTTT
CDR3: CASSRGDRGNTIYF

J: TRBJ1-1
V: TRBV29-1
D: .
size: .
DNA: TGCAGCGTTGGGGACTGGAACACTGAAGCTTTCTTT
CDR3: CSVGDWNTEAFF

J: TRBJ1-2
V: TRBV9
D: .
size: .
DNA: TGTGCCAGCAGCGTAGGCGGACCTTATGGCTACACCTTC
CDR3: CASSVGGPYGYTF

J: TRBJ2-7
V: TRBV19
D: .
size: .
DNA: TGTGCCAGTAGTCCCGGACACGGGTTCGAGCAGTACTTC
CDR3: CASSPGHGFEQYF

J: TRBJ2-5
V: TRBV7-3
D: .
size: once
DNA: TGTGCCAGCAGCGGGGGGGCCCAGGAGACCCAGTACTTC
CDR3: CASSGGAQETQYF

J: TRBJ1-5
V: TRBV2
D: .
size: .
DNA: TGTGCCAGCAGTGAGGTCCAGTATCAGCCCCAGCATTTT
CDR3: CASSEVQYQPQHF

J: TRBJ1-2
V: TRBV5-6
D: .
size: .
DNA: TGTGCCAGCAGCTTTCGCGGTGACTATGGCTACACCTTC
CDR3: CASSFRGDYGYTF

J: TRBJ1-5
V: TRBV4-1
D: .
size: .
DNA: TGCGCCAGCAGCCAAGAGGGACGAGGGGTAGGTCAGCCCCAGCATTTT
CDR3: CASSQEGRGVGQPQHF

J: TRBJ1-2
V: TRBV3-1/TRBV3-2
D: .
size: .
DNA: TGTGCCAGCAGTCACGCAACAGCAGGTTTCAGCTACACCTTC
CDR3: CASSHATAGFSYTF

J: TRBJ2-1
V: TRBV2
D: TRBD2
size: few
DNA: TGTGCCAGCAGCGGGACTAGCGGGAGGCTGGGGGAGCAGTTCTTC
CDR3: CASSGTSGRLGEQFF

J: TRBJ1-1
V: TRBV10-2
D: TRBD1
size: .
DNA: TGCGCCAGCAGGGGGACAGGCACTGAAGCTTTCTTT
CDR3: CASRGTGTEAFF

J: TRBJ2-2
V: TRBV6-4
D: .
size: .
DNA: TGTGCCAGCAGTGGGGGCCAGGGTGTTGAGAACACCGGGGAGCTGTTTTTT
CDR3: CASSGGQGVENTGELFF

J: TRBJ2-1
V: TRBV28
D: .
size: .
DNA: TGTGCCACCAACCTCCAAATGTCCTACAATGAGCAGTTCTTC
CDR3: CATNLQMSYNEQFF

J: TRBJ2-2
V: TRBV27
D: TRBD2
size: once
DNA: TGTGCCAGCATTCCAAGCGGGGCAGCCCTCGGGGAGCTGTTTTTT
CDR3: CASIPSGAALGELFF

J: TRBJ2-1
V: TRBV7-9
D: .
size: .
DNA: TGTGCCAGCAGCTTCGACTATGAGCAGTTCTTC
CDR3: CASSFDYEQFF

J: TRBJ1-1
V: TRBV12-2
D: .
size: .
DNA: TGTGCAAGTCGCTTGAGGTCAAACATGAACACTGAAGCTTTCTTT
CDR3: CASRLRSNMNTEAFF

J: TRBJ1-3
V: TRBV18
D: TRBD1
size: .
DNA: TGTGCCAGCTCCCCAATAGGGACAGGGGGTCCCTCTGGAAACACCATATATTTT
CDR3: CASSPIGTGGPSGNTIYF

J: TRBJ1-2
V: TRBV6-5
D: TRBD1
size: .
DNA: TGTGCCAGCAGTAGGGACAGGGGGAGAGGAGATGGCTACACCTTC
CDR3: CASSRDRGRGDGYTF

J: TRBJ1-4
V: TRBV27
D: .
size: .
DNA: TGTGCCAGCGGGGTCCGGGGCCGAACTAATGAAAAACTGTTTTTT
CDR3: CASGVRGRTNEKLFF

J: TRBJ1-2
V: TRBV2
D: .
size: few
DNA: TGTGCCAGCAGCCTCGCCGGGACCGCCGATGGCTACACCTTC
CDR3: CASSLAGTADGYTF

J: TRBJ2-7
V: TRBV30
D: TRBD1
size: .
DNA: TGTGCCTGGACGACAGGGAATATCTACGAGCAGTACTTC
CDR3: CAWTTGNIYEQYF

J: TRBJ1-4
V: TRBV25-1
D: .
size: .
DNA: TGTGCCAGCAGATTCGACGGATCTAATGAAAAACTGTTTTTT
CDR3: CASRFDGSNEKLFF

J: TRBJ2-1
V: TRBV27
D: TRBD2
size: .
DNA: TGTGCCAGCAGTTCCCTGTCTAGCGGGAGTCTTCAGTTCTTC
CDR3: CASSSLSSGSLQFF

J: TRBJ2-1
V: TRBV3-1/TRBV3-2
D: .
size: .
DNA: TGTGCCAGCAGCCAAGGTTCCTGGGACACCCTCGTCTTC
CDR3: CASSQGSWDTLVF

J: TRBJ2-1
V: TRBV12-2
D: .
size: .
DNA: TGTGCAAGTCGCTTAGTTTGGACCCTCCTGACTACTGTGGGTGAGCAGTTCTTC
CDR3: CASRLVWTLLTTVGEQFF

J: TRBJ1-3
V: TRBV7-6
D: .
size: .
DNA: TGTGCCAGCAGCTTAGAGGCCGGAGGCTCTGGAAACACCATATATTTT
CDR3: CASSLEAGGSGNTIYF

J: TRBJ2-5
V: TRBV6-4
D: .
size: .
DNA: TGTGCCAGCAGATATTTGGGGGAAGAGACCCAGTACTTC
CDR3: CASRYLGEETQYF

J: TRBJ2-7
V: TRBV29-1
D: .
size: once
DNA: TGCAGCGTCTCCGGGGATAGCTCCTACGAGCAGTACTTC
CDR3: CSVSGDSSYEQYF

J: TRBJ2-3
V: TRBV2
D: TRBD2
size: .
DNA: TGTGCCAGCAGTCCTCTGGGACTAGCGAGAGTATCGGATACGCAGTATTTT
CDR3: CASSPLGLARVSDTQYF

J: TRBJ2-2
V: TRBV10-1
D: .
size: .
DNA: TGCGCCAGCAGTGCACTCATCCTTAGCGGAGGCGGGGAGCTGTTTTTT
CDR3: CASSALILSGGGELFF

J: TRBJ1-2
V: TRBV9
D: .
size: once
DNA: TGTGCCAGCAGCGTAGCCTCCCTGACAGTTGGCTACACCTTC
CDR3: CASSVASLTVGYTF

J: TRBJ1-3
V: TRBV19
D: .
size: .
DNA: TGTGCCAGTAGTACCGACAGCTACTCTGGAAACACCATATATTTT
CDR3: CASSTDSYSGNTIYF

J: TRBJ2-7
V: TRBV15
D: TRBD2
size: once
DNA: TGTGCCACCAGCAGCGATCGGGGAGCGGGAGGCCGCATAGTGCAGTACTTC
CDR3: CATSSDRGAGGRIVQYF

J: TRBJ1-2
V: TRBV28
D: .
size: .
DNA: TGTGCCAGCATCTCGGGCCAAGGGGAGGGCTACACCTTC
CDR3: CASISGQGEGYTF

J: TRBJ1-5
V: TRBV12-5
D: .
size: .
DNA: TGTGCTAGTGTTGGGATGATGGGACAGCCCCAGCATTTT
CDR3: CASVGMMGQPQHF

J: TRBJ1-1
V: TRBV9
D: .
size: .
DNA: TGTGCCAGCAGCGGCCGTGGGCAGGGTATCACTGAAGCTTTCTTT
CDR3: CASSGRGQGITEAFF

J: TRBJ2-3
V: TRBV7-3
D: .
size: .
DNA: TGTGCCAGCAGCTTGGGGGAGCACACAGATACGCAGTATTTT
CDR3: CASSLGEHTDTQYF

J: TRBJ1-6
V: TRBV24-1
D: TRBD1
size: .
DNA: TGTGCCACCAGTGATCCCGGGACAGCTTCCCGGAGCTCCTATAATTCACCCCTCCACTTT
CDR3: CATSDPGTASRSSYNSPLHF

J: TRBJ1-2
V: TRBV7-2
D: .
size: .
DNA: TGTGCCAGCAGTTTCGGGACTTCCTATGGCTACACCTTC
CDR3: CASSFGTSYGYTF

J: TRBJ2-7
V: TRBV28
D: .
size: .
DNA: TGTGCCAGCAGTCGAAGCGGGCCTGGGGGCTACGAGCAGTACTTC
CDR3: CASSRSGPGGYEQYF

J: TRBJ1-5
V: TRBV11-2
D: .
size: .
DNA: TGTGCCAGCAGCTTTACAGGTGCAGGTCAGCCCCAGCATTTT
CDR3: CASSFTGAGQPQHF

J: TRBJ1-1
V: TRBV24-1
D: TRBD1
size: .
DNA: TGTGCCACCAGTGATCCCGGACAGGGCGGCACTGAAGCTTTCTTT
CDR3: CATSDPGQGGTEAFF

J: TRBJ2-3
V: TRBV28
D: .
size: .
DNA: TGTGCCAGCAGTCTTAATCAGGGGGGTGATACGCAGTATTTT
CDR3: CASSLNQGGDTQYF

J: TRBJ1-2
V: TRBV13
D: .
size: .
DNA: TGTGCCAGCAGCCTCGGACGGACGTATGGCTACACCTTC
CDR3: CASSLGRTYGYTF

J: TRBJ2-5
V: TRBV27
D: TRBD2
size: once
DNA: TGTGCCAGCAACCCACTAGCGGGTCAAGAGACCCAGTACTTC
CDR3: CASNPLAGQETQYF

J: TRBJ2-1
V: TRBV12-3/TRBV12-4
D: .
size: .
DNA: TGTGCCAGCTCTCGGTATGAGCAGTTCTTC
CDR3: CASSRYEQFF

J: TRBJ1-2
V: TRBV6-1
D: .
size: .
DNA: TGTGCCAGCAGTGAAGCGCAGGGGTACTATGGCTACACCTTC
CDR3: CASSEAQGYYGYTF

J: TRBJ2-7
V: TRBV20-1
D: .
size: .
DNA: TGCAGTGCTAGTCGCTCAGGGGCGGGGCGCCTCTCCTACGAGCAGTACTTC
CDR3: CSASRSGAGRLSYEQYF